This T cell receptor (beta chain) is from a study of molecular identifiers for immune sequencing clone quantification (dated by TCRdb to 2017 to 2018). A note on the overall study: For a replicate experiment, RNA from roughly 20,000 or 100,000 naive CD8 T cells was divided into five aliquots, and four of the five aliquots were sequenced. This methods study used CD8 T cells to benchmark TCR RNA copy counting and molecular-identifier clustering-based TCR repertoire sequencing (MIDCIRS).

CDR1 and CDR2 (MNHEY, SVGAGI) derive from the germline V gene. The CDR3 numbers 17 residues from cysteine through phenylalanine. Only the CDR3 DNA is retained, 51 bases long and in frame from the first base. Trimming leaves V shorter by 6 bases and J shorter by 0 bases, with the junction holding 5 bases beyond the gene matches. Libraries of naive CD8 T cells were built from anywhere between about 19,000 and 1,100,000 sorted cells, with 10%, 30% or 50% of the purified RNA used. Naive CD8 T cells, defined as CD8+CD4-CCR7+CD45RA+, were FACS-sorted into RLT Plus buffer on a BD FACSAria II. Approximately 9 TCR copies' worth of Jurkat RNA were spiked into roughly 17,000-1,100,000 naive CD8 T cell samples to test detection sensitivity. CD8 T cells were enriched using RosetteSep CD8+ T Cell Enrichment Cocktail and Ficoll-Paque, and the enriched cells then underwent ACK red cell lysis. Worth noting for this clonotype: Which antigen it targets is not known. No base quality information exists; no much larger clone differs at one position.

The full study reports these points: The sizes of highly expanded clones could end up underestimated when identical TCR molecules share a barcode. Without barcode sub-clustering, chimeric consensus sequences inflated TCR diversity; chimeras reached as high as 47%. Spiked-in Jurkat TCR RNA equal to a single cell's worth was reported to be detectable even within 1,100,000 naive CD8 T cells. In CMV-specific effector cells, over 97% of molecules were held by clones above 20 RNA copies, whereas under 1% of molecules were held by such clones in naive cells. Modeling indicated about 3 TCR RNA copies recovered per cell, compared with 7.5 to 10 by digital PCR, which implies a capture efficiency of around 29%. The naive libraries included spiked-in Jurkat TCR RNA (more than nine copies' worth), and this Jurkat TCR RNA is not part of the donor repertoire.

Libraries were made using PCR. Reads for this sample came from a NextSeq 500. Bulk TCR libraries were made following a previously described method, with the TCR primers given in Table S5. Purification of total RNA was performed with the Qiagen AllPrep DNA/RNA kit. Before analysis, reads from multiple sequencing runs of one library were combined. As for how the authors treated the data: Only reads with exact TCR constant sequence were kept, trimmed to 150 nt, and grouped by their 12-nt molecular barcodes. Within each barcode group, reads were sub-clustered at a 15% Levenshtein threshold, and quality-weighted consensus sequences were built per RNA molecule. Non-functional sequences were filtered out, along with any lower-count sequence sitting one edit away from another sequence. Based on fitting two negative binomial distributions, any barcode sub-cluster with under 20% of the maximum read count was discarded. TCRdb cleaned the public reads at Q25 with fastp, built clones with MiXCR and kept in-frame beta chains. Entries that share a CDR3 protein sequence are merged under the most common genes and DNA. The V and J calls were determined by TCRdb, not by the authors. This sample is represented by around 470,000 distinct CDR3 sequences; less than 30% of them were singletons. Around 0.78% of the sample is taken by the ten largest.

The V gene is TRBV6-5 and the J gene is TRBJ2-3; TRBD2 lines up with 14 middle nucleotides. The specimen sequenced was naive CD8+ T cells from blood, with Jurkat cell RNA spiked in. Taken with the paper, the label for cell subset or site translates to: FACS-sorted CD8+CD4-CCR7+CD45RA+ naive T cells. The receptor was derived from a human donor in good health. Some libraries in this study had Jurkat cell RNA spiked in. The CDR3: CASRGLAGDSSTDTQYF. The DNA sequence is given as TGTGCCAGCAGGGGACTAGCGGGGGACTCCAGCACAGATACGCAGTATTTT.